Below are 18 T cell receptor beta chains sequenced from a single sample in a study of long-term antiretroviral therapy in people with HIV. With survey level as its setting, the immunoSEQ assay was v3.0. Measured with immunoSEQ multiplex PCR; TCRdb has only the in-frame clones, and not every one. The sample has 25,000 to 35,000 clones, 75% to 90% seen once. Sequencing was performed on unsorted PBMCs, taken about 5 years before starting antiretroviral therapy. These receptors came from a man aged 45-65 years with HIV.

The rearrangement uses TRBV28 and TRBJ2-5; D might be TRBD2 (5 bases). The V gene's germline CDR1 is MDHEN and CDR2 SYDVKM. The CDR3 is made up of 15 amino acids. V was shortened by 4 bases and J by 0 bases, with 12 bases between the two germline ends. The CDR3 nucleotides read TGTGCCAGCAGTTCTGGAGGTAGCGACCAAGAGACCCAGTACTTC. This encodes CASSSGGSDQETQYF.

V usage is TRBV4-3 and J usage is TRBJ2-7; 7 bases fit TRBD1. Germline CDR1 LGHNA, CDR2 YSLEER. The CDR3 covers 15 residues. J gave up 2 bases and V 4 bases, and 8 bases lay outside the gene matches. The CDR3 here is CASSLRGGRAYEQYF. The CDR3 coding sequence is TGCGCCAGCAGCCTTAGAGGGGGCAGAGCCTACGAGCAGTACTTC.

The chain links TRBV27 to TRBJ2-2, with 7 bases aligning to TRBD1. The CDR3 has 16 amino acids. V lost 4 bases, J lost 2 bases, and 7 bases stayed unmatched. Germline loops: CDR1 MNHEY, CDR2 SMNVEV (reference sequence). CDR3 bases: TGTGCCAGCAGTTCCTCGGGACAGTTAAACACCGGGGAGCTGTTTTTT. Translated: CASSSSGQLNTGELFF.

This chain joins TRBV7-2 and TRBJ2-1; D unclear. The germline gives CDR1 SGHTA, CDR2 FQGNSA. With 1 base removed from V and 3 bases from J, the gap between germline ends came to 10 bases. This CDR3 is 15 amino acids long. In DNA form, the CDR3 reads TGTGCCAGCAGCTTAGAGGTGCAGAACTACAATGAGCAGTTCTTC. It yields the protein CASSLEVQNYNEQFF.

J is TRBJ1-2 and V is TRBV25-1, with 12 bases fitting TRBD1. J was trimmed by 7 bases and V by 6 bases; bases with no gene match: 9. Germline V gene lookup returns CDR1 MGHDK and CDR2 SYGVNS. The CDR3 covers 15 residues. DNA of the CDR3: TGTGCCAGCAGCGCCCCCGGGACAGGGGGCAGTGGCTACACCTTC. Residues: CASSAPGTGGSGYTF.

The chain uses TRBV19 and TRBJ1-1; 7 positions match TRBD1. J was trimmed by 5 bases and V by 3 bases; bases with no gene match: 3. The CDR3 consists of 13 residues. CDR1 and CDR2 from the germline V gene are LNHDA and SQIVND (reference sequence). CDR3 sequence: CASSIPRGTEAFF. The CDR3 DNA is TGTGCCAGTAGTATCCCCAGGGGGACTGAAGCTTTCTTT.

The chain employs TRBV30 and TRBJ2-3, with no clear D. This CDR3 spans 11 amino acids. Trimming pared 5 bases from V and 2 bases from J, leaving 5 bases between. Germline lookup yields CDR1 GTSNPN and CDR2 SVGIG (reference sequence). CDR3 sequence reads: CAWGITDTQYF. In DNA form, the CDR3 reads TGTGCCTGGGGGATCACAGATACGCAGTATTTT.

The chain's CDR3 is CASAAGGSGNYEQYF. CDR3 in DNA: TGTGCCAGCGCAGCCGGCGGTAGCGGTAACTACGAGCAGTACTTC. The V gene is TRBV7-3, the J gene TRBJ2-7, with D perhaps TRBD2 (6 bases). V lost 8 bases and J lost 3, with 20 bases in between. CDR1 is SGHTA and CDR2 is FQGTGA in the germline V gene. This CDR3 comprises 15 residues.

The chain links TRBV10-3 to TRBJ2-3; TRBD2 might be the D (6 bases). Trimming took off 3 bases at V and 1 base at J, with 11 bases between the two ends. CDR1 ENHRY and CDR2 SYGVKD come from the germline V gene. The CDR3 is 15 residues long. CDR3: CAISDQRAGTDTQYF. The CDR3 DNA sequence: TGTGCCATCAGTGATCAGCGGGCGGGCACAGATACGCAGTATTTT.

The chain employs TRBV18 and TRBJ2-7; 11 nucleotides line up with TRBD2. The germline CDR1 and CDR2 sequences are KGHSH and LQKENI. After removal of 0 bases from V and 0 bases from J, the junction contained 7 bases not matched to a gene. The CDR3 runs 18 residues. In DNA form, the CDR3 reads TGTGCCAGCTCACCACCGGTCGGACTAGCGGGTTCCTCCTACGAGCAGTACTTC. Protein sequence: CASSPPVGLAGSSYEQYF.

In its sample, this clone was seen once. This chain links TRBV27 with TRBJ2-5, with TRBD1 matching 10 bases. Looked up from germline, CDR1 is MNHEY and CDR2 is SMNVEV (reference sequence). V lost 3 bases to trimming and J lost 5 bases; unmatched junction nucleotides: 9. The CDR3 length is 16 residues. The chain's CDR3 is CASSFISGTGVETQYF. The CDR3, as DNA: TGTGCCAGCAGTTTTATAAGCGGGACAGGGGTTGAGACCCAGTACTTC.

V is TRBV5-1 and J is TRBJ1-2, with D uncertain. The CDR3 contains 12 residues. Per the germline V gene, CDR1 is SGHRS and CDR2 is YFSETQ. Trimming shortened V by 4 bases and J by 8 bases, and 12 bases separated the two germline ends. This CDR3 reads CASSLDAWGYTF. In nucleotides, the CDR3 is TGCGCCAGCAGCCTGGACGCTTGGGGCTACACCTTC.

The chain employs TRBV30 and TRBJ2-5, with TRBD2 matching over 9 bases. The CDR3 length is 15 residues. V was pared by 8 bases and J by 2 bases, with 12 bases of the junction left unmatched. CDR1 GTSNPN and CDR2 SVGIG come from the germline V gene (reference sequence). The CDR3 loop is CALGSGGLGQETQYF. In DNA form, the CDR3 reads TGTGCCCTTGGGAGCGGGGGGCTGGGTCAAGAGACCCAGTACTTC.

The J gene is TRBJ2-3, the V gene TRBV9; D remains ambiguous. Germline lookup yields CDR1 SGDLS and CDR2 YYNGEE. The CDR3 totals 16 residues. V lost 3 bases to trimming and J lost 3 bases, with 17 bases between them. This chain's CDR3 is CASSESVYPGTDTQYF. CDR3 nucleotide sequence: TGTGCCAGCAGCGAAAGTGTCTATCCCGGGACAGATACGCAGTATTTT.

This clone was seen just once. CDR3 sequence (DNA): TGCGCCAGCAGCTTGGATCCAGGGGGAATTGATTCACCCCTCCACTTT. It is translated as CASSLDPGGIDSPLHF. V and J are TRBV5-1 and TRBJ1-6, with TRBD1 matching over 7 bases. The CDR3 runs to 16 residues. Germline trimming cut 0 bases from V and 8 bases from J; bases unmatched to any gene: 8. CDR1 SGHRS and CDR2 YFSETQ come from the germline V gene. Filled out from reference TRBV5-1 and TRBJ1-6, the complete variable domain reads KAGVTQTPRYLIKTRGQQVTLSCSPISGHRSVSWYQQTPGQGLQFLFEYFSETQRNKGNFPGRFSGRQFSNSRSEMNVSTLELGDSALYLCASSLDPGGIDSPLHFGNGTRLTVT.

The chain uses TRBV6-5 and TRBJ1-1; D uncertain. Germline values: CDR1 MNHEY, CDR2 SVGAGI. Trimming cost V 7 bases and J 5 bases, with 14 bases left between them. The CDR3 totals 13 residues. This CDR3 reads CASTPDGWTEAFF. The DNA for the CDR3 is TGTGCCAGCACCCCCGATGGATGGACTGAAGCTTTCTTT.

The chain uses TRBV30 and TRBJ2-1; a possible D gene is TRBD1 (5 bases). Germline CDR1 is GTSNPN and CDR2 is SVGIG (reference sequence). The CDR3 totals 12 residues. The V end was cut by 2 bases, the J end by 8 bases, with 10 bases between. In nucleotides, the CDR3 is TGTGCCTGGAGTCGGCAGGGTTATGAGCAGTTCTTC. Translating gives CAWSRQGYEQFF.

The chain combines TRBV14 with TRBJ2-2, with D hard to call. The CDR3 runs 15 residues. Germline-derived CDR1 and CDR2 are SGHDN and FVKESK. V lost 4 bases to trimming and J lost 4 bases, with 13 bases between them. In nucleotides, the CDR3 is TGTGCCAGCAGCCCCCTCTTATGGGGCACCGGGGAGCTGTTTTTT. Its protein product is CASSPLLWGTGELFF.